The following is a T cell receptor beta chain sequence with its context. Its antigen is not known. This sample is part of a study of shared clonotypes between healthy human individuals. Study at large: CD4 naive and memory got three plates each, CD8 naive two, CD8 memory one. Study-wide findings and caveats: Some naive CD4 clonotypes, roughly 5%, turned up in common across several donors. All-four-donor shared clonotypes had higher generation probabilities than non-shared clonotypes did.

Sorted-subset replicate PCR reactions contained approximately 190 ng DNA, corresponding to about 30,000 T cell genomes. Only in-frame clones appear in the TCRdb table, and some are missing; sequencing was by immunoSEQ multiplex PCR. Counted here are some 2.3 million clones, over 85% occurring once; the ten biggest clones make up under 0.45%. The V and J ends lost 4 bases and 3 bases respectively, with 10 bases between them. CDR1 MNHNS and CDR2 SASEGT come from the germline V gene. This CDR3 has 14 residues. The chain links TRBV6-1 to TRBJ1-3, with D possibly TRBD1 on 5 matching bases. The sequence was obtained from a man aged 18-30 years in good health. Some clones in this sample may be carry-over from other donors' samples. The specimen was naive CD4+ T cells from PBMCs. Subset noted: CD45RA+ positively selected. The CDR3 coding sequence is TGTGCCAGCAGTGTACAGGACGATGGAAACACCATATATTTT. It encodes CASSVQDDGNTIYF.